This TCR beta chain was captured in a study of cytomegalovirus exposure and HLA in healthy donors. The study's findings and limits: Data from an earlier analysis indicated that most TCR beta V segments were productive either about 87% or about 30% of the time. It was in a later analysis that TCR association rates were seen to vary by HLA locus, highest for DRB1 and lowest for HLA-C. Roughly uniform depth of sequencing across donors was assumed in presence/absence analyses. Beyond CMV serostatus, there was no information to go on about immune exposure.

A multiplex PCR was run with 60 Vbeta primers and 13 Jbeta primers. Assay: immunoSEQ multiplex PCR; the TCRdb copy retains only in-frame clones and omits some. This sample has some 100,000 clones; around 80% occur once, and the top ten carry more than 0.95%. This clone was recorded once. The antigen is undetermined. This CDR3 spans 15 amino acids. Germline CDR1 and CDR2: MGHRA and YSYEKL. The trim removed 3 bases at V and 2 bases at J, leaving 2 bases unmatched. The source material was PBMCs. This receptor was identified in a woman aged 18-29 years in good health and CMV-seronegative. The chain couples TRBV4-1 to TRBJ1-2; 11 bases are a match to TRBD1. The CDR3 spells CASSQDRGHNYGYTF. The CDR3 DNA reads as TGCGCCAGCAGCCAGGACAGGGGGCACAACTATGGCTACACCTTC.